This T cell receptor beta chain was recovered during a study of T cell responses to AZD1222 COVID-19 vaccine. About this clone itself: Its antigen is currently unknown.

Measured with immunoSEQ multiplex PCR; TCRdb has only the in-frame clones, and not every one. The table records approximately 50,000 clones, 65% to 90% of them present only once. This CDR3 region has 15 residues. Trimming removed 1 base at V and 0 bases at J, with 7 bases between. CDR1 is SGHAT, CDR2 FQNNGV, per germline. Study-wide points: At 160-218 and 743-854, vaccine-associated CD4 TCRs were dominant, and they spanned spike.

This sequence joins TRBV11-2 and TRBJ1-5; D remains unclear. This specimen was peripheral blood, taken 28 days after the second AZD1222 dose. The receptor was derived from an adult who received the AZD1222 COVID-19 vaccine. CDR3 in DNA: TGTGCCAGCAGCTTAGCGGGATATAGCAATCAGCCCCAGCATTTT. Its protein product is CASSLAGYSNQPQHF.